These 2 T cell receptor beta chains came from one sample sequenced in a study of cytomegalovirus exposure and HLA in healthy donors. PCR used 60 Vbeta primers and 13 Jbeta primers. Clones were sequenced by immunoSEQ multiplex PCR, and TCRdb holds only the in-frame ones, with some missing. There are under 200,000 clones in the sample; about 75% occur only once, and 7% to 9% lies in the top ten. Input material: PBMCs. Receptors originate from a male donor in good health and CMV-seropositive.

The chain employs TRBV5-1 and TRBJ2-4; 13 bases are a match to TRBD2. CDR3 length: 19 residues. V trimming: 5 bases; J trimming: 1 base; junction bases outside the gene matches: 12. The V gene's germline CDR1 is SGHRS and CDR2 YFSETQ. The CDR3 sequence: CASRAVTSGGAWAKNIQYF. The CDR3 nucleotides are TGCGCCAGCAGGGCGGTAACTAGCGGGGGGGCATGGGCCAAAAACATTCAGTACTTC.

The V and J genes are TRBV6-5 and TRBJ1-4, with 9 bases that match TRBD1. The CDR3 contains 15 residues. V was clipped by 4 bases and J by 4 bases; unmatched bases: 4. CDR1 and CDR2 (germline): MNHEY, SVGAGI. CDR3 region: CASSSDRGDNEKLFF. The CDR3 DNA reads as TGTGCCAGCAGTTCCGACAGGGGGGATAATGAAAAACTGTTTTTT.